This T cell receptor (beta chain) was sequenced for a study of monozygotic twins with inflammatory bowel disease. Study-wide points: No separation of different T cell subtypes was possible.

From 3,500 to 4,500 ng of total RNA, each TCR library was prepared. Researchers generated cDNA in eight separate reactions per sample. After re-calling the 5' RACE reads, TCRdb lists one entry per CDR3 protein, DNA absent. Its clone listing holds some 200,000 distinct CDR3 sequences. CDR1 and CDR2 from the germline V gene are MNHEY and SMNVEV (reference sequence). The CDR3 has 13 residues. As regards this clonotype: The target antigen is unknown.

Material for sequencing was blood. The gene calls are TRBV27 and TRBJ1-2; TCRdb calls TRBD1, which cannot be checked without DNA. This TCR was sampled from a human donor with ulcerative colitis or Crohn's disease, or a healthy co-twin of an affected twin (not recorded which). The CDR3 loop is CASSLTGTYGYTF.